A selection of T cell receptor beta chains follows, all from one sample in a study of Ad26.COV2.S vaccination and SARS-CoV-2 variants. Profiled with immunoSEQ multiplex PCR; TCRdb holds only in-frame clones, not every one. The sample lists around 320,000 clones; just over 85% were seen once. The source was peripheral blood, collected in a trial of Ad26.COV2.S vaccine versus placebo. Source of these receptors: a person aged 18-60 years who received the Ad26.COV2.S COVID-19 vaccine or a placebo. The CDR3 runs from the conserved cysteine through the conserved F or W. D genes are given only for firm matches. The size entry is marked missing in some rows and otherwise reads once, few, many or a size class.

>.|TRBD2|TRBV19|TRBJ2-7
CASSRTSETTYEQYF
TGTGCCAGTAGTCGGACTAGCGAGACTACCTACGAGCAGTACTTC
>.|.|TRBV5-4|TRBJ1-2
CASSLAVGLRGYTF
TGTGCCAGCAGCTTGGCCGTGGGATTGCGTGGCTACACCTTC
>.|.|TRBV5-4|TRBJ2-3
CASSFLGVDTQYF
TGTGCCAGCAGCTTCCTCGGGGTTGATACGCAGTATTTT
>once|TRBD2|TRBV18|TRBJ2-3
CASSPRLAGVGDTQYF
TGTGCCAGCTCACCTCGACTAGCGGGGGTTGGAGATACGCAGTATTTT
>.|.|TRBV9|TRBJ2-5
CASSVGPRGETQYF
TGTGCCAGCAGCGTCGGCCCCCGAGGTGAGACCCAGTACTTC
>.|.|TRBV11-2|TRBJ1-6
CASSLVSYNSPLHF
TGTGCCAGCAGCTTAGTATCCTATAATTCACCCCTCCACTTT
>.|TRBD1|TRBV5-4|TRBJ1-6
CASSLLARGNSPLHF
TGTGCCAGCAGCTTGCTCGCCAGGGGGAATTCACCCCTCCACTTT
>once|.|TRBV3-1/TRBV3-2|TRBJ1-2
CASSQDTGSLAGGYTF
TGTGCCAGCAGCCAAGATACTGGCAGCCTCGCGGGAGGCTACACCTTC
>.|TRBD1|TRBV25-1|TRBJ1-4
CASSHFLTGFNEKLFF
TGTGCCAGCAGCCATTTTTTGACAGGGTTTAATGAAAAACTGTTTTTT
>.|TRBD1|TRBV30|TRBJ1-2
CAWTGGDRVGGYTF
TGTGCCTGGACCGGGGGAGACAGGGTTGGTGGCTACACCTTC
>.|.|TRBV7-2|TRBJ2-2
CASSPPGLYTGELFF
TGTGCCAGCAGCCCGCCGGGACTCTACACCGGGGAGCTGTTTTTT
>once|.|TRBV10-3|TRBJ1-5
CAISDSTPGGNQPQHF
TGTGCCATCAGTGACTCCACGCCAGGCGGCAATCAGCCCCAGCATTTT
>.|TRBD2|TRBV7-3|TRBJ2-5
CASRPAGVETQYF
TGTGCCAGCAGGCCGGCGGGGGTAGAGACCCAGTACTTC
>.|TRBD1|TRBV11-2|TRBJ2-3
CASSLDQGGPITQYF
TGTGCCAGCAGCTTAGATCAAGGGGGCCCAATAACGCAGTATTTT
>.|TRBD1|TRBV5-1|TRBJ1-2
CASSLDGRQGDTF
TGCGCCAGCAGCTTGGATGGGAGACAGGGTGACACCTTC
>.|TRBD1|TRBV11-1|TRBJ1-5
CASSLGTGRISSWEHF
TGTGCCAGCAGCTTGGGGACAGGGAGAATATCCTCCTGGGAGCATTTT
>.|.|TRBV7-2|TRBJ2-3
CASSYRDTQYF
TGTGCCAGCAGCTACAGGGATACGCAGTATTTT
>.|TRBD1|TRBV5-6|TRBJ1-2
CASSPGQGSYPYGYTF
TGTGCCAGCAGCCCTGGACAGGGGTCCTACCCCTATGGCTACACCTTC
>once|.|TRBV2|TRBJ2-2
CASSEMDRTTGELFF
TGTGCCAGCAGTGAAATGGACCGGACCACCGGGGAGCTGTTTTTT
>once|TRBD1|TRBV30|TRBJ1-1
CAWSETGGITEAFF
TGTGCCTGGAGTGAGACAGGGGGAATCACTGAAGCTTTCTTT
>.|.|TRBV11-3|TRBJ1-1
CASSLSGGSTEAFF
TGTGCCAGCAGCTTATCGGGGGGTAGCACTGAAGCTTTCTTT
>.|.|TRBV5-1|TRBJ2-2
CASSLGLLNTGELFF
TGCGCCAGCAGCTTGGGACTTCTGAACACCGGGGAGCTGTTTTTT